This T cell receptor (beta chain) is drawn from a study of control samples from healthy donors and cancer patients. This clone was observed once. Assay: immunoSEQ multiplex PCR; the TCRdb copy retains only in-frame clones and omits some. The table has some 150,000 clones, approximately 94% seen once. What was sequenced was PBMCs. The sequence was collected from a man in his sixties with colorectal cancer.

CDR3 in amino acids: CASSYGQGRETQYF. The CDR3 bases are TGTGCCAGCAGCTATGGACAGGGAAGAGAGACCCAGTACTTC. The rearrangement joins TRBV5-4 to TRBJ2-5; 8 bases agree with TRBD1. The V segment lost 3 bases and the J segment 4 bases; nucleotides outside the gene matches: 5. From germline, CDR1 is SGHNT and CDR2 YYREEE (reference sequence). The CDR3 has 14 amino acids.